The entry below gives a single TCR beta chain sequence along with its context. Its antigen remains unidentified. No per-base quality is available; no much larger clone lies one base away. CD4+ T cells from unexposed donors were collected before the COVID-19 pandemic (2011-2018). After 10 days of culture, CD4+ T cells were isolated with the EasySep CD4+ T cell isolation kit. As cell number allowed, CD4+ T cells from unexposed donors were tested for reactivity to SARS-CoV-2 S and N and to four common cold coronavirus spike pools. PBMCs were cultured at two million per well in IMDM supplemented with around 5% human AB serum and 9 to 10 IU/ml IL-2. Half of the culture medium was replaced with fresh IL-2-containing medium on days 3 and 7. Triplicate replicate wells were generally used for each peptide culture condition. Leukapheresis product for the unexposed donors was purchased commercially. Ficoll-Paque PLUS gradient centrifugation was used to isolate PBMCs from leukapheresis product or whole blood. PBMCs were either cryopreserved at -140 degrees C or used fresh in the expansion assay. The QIAamp Micro DNA Kit was used to extract genomic DNA from the CD4+ T cells.

This sample was taken from a study of CD4 T cells in relation to SARS-CoV-2 and coronaviruses (TCRdb year 2021). Background on the whole study: In the ViraFEST assay, PBMCs were cultured with antigen for roughly eleven days, after which TCR beta CDR3s were sequenced to identify clonal expansions specific to the antigen. An HIV-1 Nef peptide pool or a no-peptide culture served as the negative reference condition. HLA restriction was mapped for shared crossreactive spike epitopes using patient-derived lymphoblastoid cell lines. At the level of individual TCR clonotypes, the study evaluated whether memory CD4+ T cells crossreact between the spike proteins of SARS-CoV-2 and those of common cold coronaviruses. The Adaptive Biotechnologies TCR-sequencing kit was used to sequence samples from a few pre-COVID donors and the naive versus memory experiments, while other data came from Illumina-based sequencing. A different, Illumina-based TCR-beta assay was used to sequence expansion assays from other donors in the study.

Taken from cysteine to phenylalanine, the CDR3 has 13 residues. Only the CDR3 part of the read is kept: 39 bases, read in frame from the first base. V drops 3 bases and J drops 6 bases, leaving 9 bases in between. CDR1 and CDR2, per the germline V gene (reference sequence), are SEHNR and FQNEAQ. What the research found in general, with its limitations: Because no donor provided both pre-pandemic and post-infection samples, tracing the source of pre-existing responses was limited. Crossreactivity analysis centred on spike protein, so crossreactivity against other viral proteins was not assessed. Memory CD4+ clonotypes crossrecognizing SARS-CoV-2 and at least one common cold coronavirus spike were found in about 61% of donors. Compared with monoreactive clones, crossreactive clones had significantly weaker SARS-CoV-2-driven expansion, a result consistent with antigenic imprinting. The study was limited by small numbers of patients and tested TCRs.

Receptor amplification or capture employed the immunoSEQ multiplex PCR assay. The paper's data handling went like this. During preprocessing, nonproductive sequences were removed, along with CDR3s that did not begin with C, did not end with F or W, or were shorter than 7 amino acids. Antigen-specific clonotypes were called with the MANAFEST web app on the basis of expansion relative to the reference and to other culture wells. A clone was considered positive if significant expansion relative to the reference culture was observed in 2 of 3 replicate wells at an FDR below 0.05. Positive clones also required significant expansion versus all other tandem wells and an odds ratio above 5. Pairwise Levenshtein distance, computed with the stringdist R package after three terminal residues were trimmed from each end, was used as the measure of CDR3 homology. TCRdb holds this immuneACCESS table with in-frame rearrangements only. Some clones are missing; in checked studies, unresolved V genes explain under half, and the rest has no known cause. That table gives V, J and clone size, and the DNA gave D and trimming. In this sample the table shows roughly 18,000 clones, around 80% of which occur a single time. The ten biggest clones cover 30% of the sample.

This sequence originates from a human donor in good health. The chain is assembled from TRBV7-9 and TRBJ2-1, with the D gene uncertain. Sequenced: CD4+ T cells from PBMCs, cultured in vitro. The nucleotide sequence is TGTGCCAGCAGCTTGGGGTTAATCAATGAGCAGTTCTTC. This translates into CASSLGLINEQFF.